Included here is one T cell receptor beta chain sequence, with context. This entry comes from a study of a mutant IDH1 vaccine in newly diagnosed glioma. The CDR3 covers 16 residues. Germline V CDR1 and CDR2: SEHNR, FQNEAQ (reference sequence). V lost 1 base, J lost 5 bases, and 18 bases lay in between. Time point reported: baseline, week 1 (first vaccination visit). Indicated treatment: pre-vaccination baseline after standard-of-care therapy. Measured with immunoSEQ multiplex PCR; TCRdb has only the in-frame clones, and not every one. The data contain about 54,000 clones, 80% to 90% of them singletons.

The material sequenced was PBMCs, taken from a glioma patient treated with radiotherapy, temozolomide or both. V is TRBV7-9 and J is TRBJ2-7, with D perhaps matching TRBD1 (5 bases). The clonotype originates from a young man with glioma. CDR3 coding DNA: TGTGCCAGCAGCTTAGGGTCGAGTACAGGAGTAGACGAGCAGTACTTC. Amino acids: CASSLGSSTGVDEQYF.